This TCR beta chain was captured in a study of radiotherapy plus CTLA-4 blockade in lung cancer. The wider study: There were objective responses in approximately 19% of patients, and more than 30% had disease control.

The study gave focal radiation plus ipilimumab CTLA-4 blockade to patients with chemo-refractory metastatic non-small-cell lung cancer. Generated by immunoSEQ multiplex PCR, the TCRdb table keeps only in-frame clones and is missing some. The table lists 15,000 to 20,000 clones, roughly 82% of them singletons, with about 25% in the top ten. There are 14 residues in the CDR3. Deletions cut 8 bases from V and 5 bases from J, with 16 bases between. The germline V gene encodes CDR1 WNHNN and CDR2 SYGVQD (reference sequence). Comment on this clone: No antigen is known for it.

Notes on the study in general: Strongest reported response predictors: early blood clone changes and post-radiation interferon-beta.

The sample consisted of peripheral blood, taken from a patient treated with radiotherapy plus ipilimumab. V usage is TRBV10-1 and J usage is TRBJ1-5; D is uncertain. This sequence was found in a human donor with non-small cell lung cancer whose response to radiotherapy plus ipilimumab could not be evaluated. CDR3 coding DNA: TGCGCCAGCTCACCGTACGGTTCTTATCAGCCCCAGCATTTT. Protein product: CASSPYGSYQPQHF.